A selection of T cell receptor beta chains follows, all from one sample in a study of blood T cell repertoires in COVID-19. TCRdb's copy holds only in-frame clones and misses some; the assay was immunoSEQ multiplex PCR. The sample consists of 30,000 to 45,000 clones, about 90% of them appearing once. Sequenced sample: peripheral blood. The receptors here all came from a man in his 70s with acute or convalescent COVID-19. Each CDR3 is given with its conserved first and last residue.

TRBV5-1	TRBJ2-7	CASRRGNIDEQYF
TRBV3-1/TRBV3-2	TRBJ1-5	CASSLTSQGIQPQHF
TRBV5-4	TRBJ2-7	CASSRDPAYEQYF
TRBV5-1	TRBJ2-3	CASSRTSGRIGTDTQYF
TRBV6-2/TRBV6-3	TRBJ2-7	CASSLTWRAPSYEQYF
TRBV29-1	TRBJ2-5	CSVDGTGRETQYF
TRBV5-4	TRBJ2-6	CASSSYRAGANVLTF
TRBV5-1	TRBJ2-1	CASSFPLAGVQHEQFF
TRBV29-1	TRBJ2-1	CSVDAGGNEQFF
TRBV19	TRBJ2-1	CASTPLRDGGKNEQFF
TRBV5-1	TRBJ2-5	CASSLGTGRQETQYF
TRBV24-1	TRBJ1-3	CATQEGGFSGNTIYF
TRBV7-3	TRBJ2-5	CASSLTGGLQETQYF
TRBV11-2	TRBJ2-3	CASSFSVAGGSTDTQYF
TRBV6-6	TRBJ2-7	CASSYSAGRGQYF
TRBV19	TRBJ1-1	CASSSGRNTEAFF
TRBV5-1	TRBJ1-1	CASSLGFGANTEAFF
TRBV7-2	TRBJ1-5	CASMLGGSNQPQHF
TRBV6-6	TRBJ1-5	CASSQFFSTSGGRNQPQHF
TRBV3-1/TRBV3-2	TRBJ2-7	CASSRFASGSSYEQYF
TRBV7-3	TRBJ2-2	CASSQAQRESSTGELFF
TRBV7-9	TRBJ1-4	CASSLGVLELFF
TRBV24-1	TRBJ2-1	CATSDLSGEGSYNEQFF
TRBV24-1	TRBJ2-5	CATSDLGGEYRETQYF
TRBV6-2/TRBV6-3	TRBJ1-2	CASSYSFDFSAKTF
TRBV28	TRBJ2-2	CALAGPNTGELFF
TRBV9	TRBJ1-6	CASRRGTGGNSPLHF
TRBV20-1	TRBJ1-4	CSASAAGGGGPGKINEKLFF
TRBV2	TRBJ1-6	CASSDRRGSSYNSPLHF
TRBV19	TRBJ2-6	CASRFQDSGANVLTF
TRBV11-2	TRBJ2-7	CASSLGGLFYEQYF
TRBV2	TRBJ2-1	CASSGTGIYEQFF
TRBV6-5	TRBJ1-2	CASGPRGNFNYGYTF
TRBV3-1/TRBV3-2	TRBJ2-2	CASTPSGFARKNTGELFF
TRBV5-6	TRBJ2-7	CASSYTYEQYF
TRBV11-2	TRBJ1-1	CASSLAHRGIEAFF
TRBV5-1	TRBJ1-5	CASSLEGGSGAEQPQHF
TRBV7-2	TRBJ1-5	CASSLLRGPQHF
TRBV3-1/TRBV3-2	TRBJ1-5	CASSPGHSNQPQHF
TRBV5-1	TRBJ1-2	CASSLSWDTSNYGYTF
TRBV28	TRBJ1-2	CASSNVRLWGEGSGYTF